This TCR beta chain is from a study of CD8+ T cells in alopecia areata. A remark on this clone: Its specificity is unknown.

The study, taken as a whole, reports: With patients, TCR sharing proved less clear than in mice, a difference possibly related to HLA. Scalp data also include sequences from resident alphabeta T cells of normal skin.

Extraction and reverse transcription of RNA yielded cDNA as the sequencing template. The method was immunoSEQ multiplex PCR; TCRdb's version includes in-frame clones alone and lacks a portion of them. The sample includes 120,000 or so clones, about 50% of them seen just once. This CDR3 comprises 13 residues. Germline V CDR1 and CDR2: SQVTM, ANQGSEA. V was pared by 4 bases and J by 7 bases, with 3 bases of the junction left unmatched. Obtained from alopecia areata patients were lesional scalp punch biopsies along with peripheral blood. The origin of this receptor is a human donor with alopecia areata. Sequencing input: NKG2D-low CD8+ T cells sorted from blood. The genes are TRBV29-1 and TRBJ2-2, with 10 positions matching TRBD2. The DNA of the CDR3 is TGCAGCGTTGGCGGACTAGCGGACGGGGAGCTGTTTTTT. It yields the protein CSVGGLADGELFF.